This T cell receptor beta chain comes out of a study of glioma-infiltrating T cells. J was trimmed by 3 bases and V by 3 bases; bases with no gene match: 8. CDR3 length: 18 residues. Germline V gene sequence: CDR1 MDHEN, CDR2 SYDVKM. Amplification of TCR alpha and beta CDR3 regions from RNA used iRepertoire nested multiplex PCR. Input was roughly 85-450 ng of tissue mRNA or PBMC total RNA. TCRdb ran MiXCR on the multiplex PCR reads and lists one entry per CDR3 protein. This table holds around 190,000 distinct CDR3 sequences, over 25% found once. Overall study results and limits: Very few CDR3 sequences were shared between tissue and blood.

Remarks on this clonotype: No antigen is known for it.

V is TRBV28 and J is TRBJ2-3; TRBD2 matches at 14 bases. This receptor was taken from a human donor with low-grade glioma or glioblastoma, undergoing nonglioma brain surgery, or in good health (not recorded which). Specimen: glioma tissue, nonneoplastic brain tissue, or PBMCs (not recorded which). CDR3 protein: CASSFPYGLAGGTDTQYF. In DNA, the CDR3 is TGTGCCAGCAGTTTCCCGTACGGACTAGCGGGAGGTACAGATACGCAGTATTTT.